Sequencing of this T cell receptor (beta chain) was carried out in a study of blood T cell repertoires in COVID-19. Profiled with immunoSEQ multiplex PCR; TCRdb holds only in-frame clones, not every one. The profile shows about 300,000 clones, approximately 90% of them singletons. From germline, CDR1 is SGHRS and CDR2 YFSETQ. V dropped 2 bases and J dropped 9; count of bases not matched to a gene: 8. The CDR3 spans 15 residues. Input material: PBMCs or T cells enriched from blood (not recorded which). The chain is built from TRBV5-1 and TRBJ2-1, with 10 bases matching TRBD2. The sequence was obtained from a man aged 25 to 40 who had recovered from COVID-19. CDR3 coding DNA: TGCGCCAGCAGCTTACTAGCGGGATACGGAATTGAGCAGTTCTTC. It yields the protein CASSLLAGYGIEQFF.